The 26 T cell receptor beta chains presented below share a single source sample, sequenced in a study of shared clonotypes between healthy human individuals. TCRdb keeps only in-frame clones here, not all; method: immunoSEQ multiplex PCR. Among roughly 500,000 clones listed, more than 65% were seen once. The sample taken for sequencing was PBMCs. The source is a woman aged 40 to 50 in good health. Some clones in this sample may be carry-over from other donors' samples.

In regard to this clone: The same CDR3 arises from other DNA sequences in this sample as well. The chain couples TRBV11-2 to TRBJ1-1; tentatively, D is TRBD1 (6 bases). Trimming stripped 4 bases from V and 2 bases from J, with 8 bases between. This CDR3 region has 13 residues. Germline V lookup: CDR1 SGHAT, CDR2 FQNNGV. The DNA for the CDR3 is TGTGCCAGCAGCTCACAGGGTAACACTGAAGCTTTCTTT. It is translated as CASSSQGNTEAFF.

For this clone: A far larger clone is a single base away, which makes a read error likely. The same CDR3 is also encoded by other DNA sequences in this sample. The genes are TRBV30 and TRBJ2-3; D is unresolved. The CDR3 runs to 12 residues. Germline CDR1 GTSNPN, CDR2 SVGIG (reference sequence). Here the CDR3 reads CAWSTATDTQYF. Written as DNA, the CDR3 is TGTGCCTGGAGTACGGCCACAGATACGCAGTACTTT.

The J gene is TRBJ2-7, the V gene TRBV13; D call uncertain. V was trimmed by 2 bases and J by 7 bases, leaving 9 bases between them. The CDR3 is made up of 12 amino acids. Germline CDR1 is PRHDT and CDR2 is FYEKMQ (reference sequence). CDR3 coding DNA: TGTGCCAGCAGCTTACCGAGGAAGGAGCAGTACTTC. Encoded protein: CASSLPRKEQYF.

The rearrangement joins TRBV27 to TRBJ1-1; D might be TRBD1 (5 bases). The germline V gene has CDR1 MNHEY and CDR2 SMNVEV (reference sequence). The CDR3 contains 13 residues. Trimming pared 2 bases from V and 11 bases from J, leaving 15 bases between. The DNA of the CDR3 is TGTGCCAGCAGTTTAGGATTTGGGGGTGAGGCTTTCTTT. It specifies CASSLGFGGEAFF.

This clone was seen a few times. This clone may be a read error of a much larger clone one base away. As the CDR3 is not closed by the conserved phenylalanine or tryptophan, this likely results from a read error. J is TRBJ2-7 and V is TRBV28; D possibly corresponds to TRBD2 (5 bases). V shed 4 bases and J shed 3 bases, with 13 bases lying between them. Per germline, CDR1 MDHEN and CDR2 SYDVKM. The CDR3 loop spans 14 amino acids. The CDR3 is CASSSGTLIYEQYL. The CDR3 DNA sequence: TGTGCCAGCAGTTCGGGAACACTAATCTACGAGCAGTACTTA.

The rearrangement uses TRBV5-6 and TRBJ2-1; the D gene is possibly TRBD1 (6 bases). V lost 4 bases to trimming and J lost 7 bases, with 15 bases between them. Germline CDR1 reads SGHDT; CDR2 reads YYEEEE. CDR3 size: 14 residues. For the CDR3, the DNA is TGTGCCAGCAGCCTATCAGGGGTTTTGAATGAGCAGTTCTTC. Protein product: CASSLSGVLNEQFF.

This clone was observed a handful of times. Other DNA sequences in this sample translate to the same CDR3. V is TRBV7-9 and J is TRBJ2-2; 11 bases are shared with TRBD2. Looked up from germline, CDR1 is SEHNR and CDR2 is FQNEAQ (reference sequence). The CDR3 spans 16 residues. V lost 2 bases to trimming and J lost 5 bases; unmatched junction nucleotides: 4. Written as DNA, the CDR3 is TGTGCCAGCAGCTTATTACTAGCGGGAGATACCGGGGAGCTGTTTTTT. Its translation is CASSLLLAGDTGELFF.

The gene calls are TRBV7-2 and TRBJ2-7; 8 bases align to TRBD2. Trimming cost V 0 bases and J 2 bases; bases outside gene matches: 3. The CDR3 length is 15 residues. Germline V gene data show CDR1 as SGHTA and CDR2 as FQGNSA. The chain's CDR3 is CASSLAVAGTYEQYF. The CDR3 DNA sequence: TGTGCCAGCAGCTTAGCCGTAGCGGGAACCTACGAGCAGTACTTC.

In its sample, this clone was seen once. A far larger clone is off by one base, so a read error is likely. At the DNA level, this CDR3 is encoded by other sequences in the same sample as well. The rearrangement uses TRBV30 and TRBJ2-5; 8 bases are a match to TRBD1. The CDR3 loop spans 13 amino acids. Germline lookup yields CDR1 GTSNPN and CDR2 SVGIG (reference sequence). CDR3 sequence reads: CAWTRTGKETQYF. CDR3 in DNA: TGCGCCTGGACCCGGACAGGGAAAGAGACCCAGTACTTC. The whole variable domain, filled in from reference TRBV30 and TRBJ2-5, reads SQTIHQWPATLVQPVGSPLSLECTVEGTSNPNLYWYRQAAGRGLQLLFYSVGIGQISSEVPQNLSASRPQDRQFILSSKKLLLSDSGFYLCAWTRTGKETQYFGPGTRLLVL.

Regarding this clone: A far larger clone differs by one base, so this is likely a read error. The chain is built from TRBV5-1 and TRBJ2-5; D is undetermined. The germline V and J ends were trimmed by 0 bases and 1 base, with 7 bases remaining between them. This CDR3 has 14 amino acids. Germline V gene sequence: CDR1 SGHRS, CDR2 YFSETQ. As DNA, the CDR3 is TGCGCCAGCAGCTTGGGAGTCTGCCAAGAGACCCAGTACTTC. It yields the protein CASSLGVCQETQYF. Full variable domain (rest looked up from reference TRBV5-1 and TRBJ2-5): KAGVTQTPRYLIKTRGQQVTLSCSPISGHRSVSWYQQTPGQGLQFLFEYFSETQRNKGNFPGRFSGRQFSNSRSEMNVSTLELGDSALYLCASSLGVCQETQYFGPGTRLLVL.

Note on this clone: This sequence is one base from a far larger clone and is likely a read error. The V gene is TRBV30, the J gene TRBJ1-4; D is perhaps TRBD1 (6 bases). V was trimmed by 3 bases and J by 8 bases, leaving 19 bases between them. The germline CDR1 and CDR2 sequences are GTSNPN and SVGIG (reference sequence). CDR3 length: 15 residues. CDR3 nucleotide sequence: TGTGCCTGGAGAGTTCCGGGACACCTGGCGGAAAAACTGTTTTTT. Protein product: CAWRVPGHLAEKLFF.

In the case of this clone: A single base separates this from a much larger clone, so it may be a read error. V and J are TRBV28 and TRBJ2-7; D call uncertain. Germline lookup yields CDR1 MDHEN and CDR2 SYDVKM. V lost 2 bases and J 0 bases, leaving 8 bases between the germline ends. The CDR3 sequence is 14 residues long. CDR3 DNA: TGTGCCAGCAGTTTAAGGCAGAGCTCCTACGAGCAGTACTTC. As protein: CASSLRQSSYEQYF.

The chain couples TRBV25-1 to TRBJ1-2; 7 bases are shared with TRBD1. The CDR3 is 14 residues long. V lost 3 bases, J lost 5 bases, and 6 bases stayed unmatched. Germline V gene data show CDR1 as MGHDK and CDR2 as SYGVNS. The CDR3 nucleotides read TGTGCCAGCAGTGAGAACAGGGGTGGGTATGGCTACACCTTC. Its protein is CASSENRGGYGYTF.

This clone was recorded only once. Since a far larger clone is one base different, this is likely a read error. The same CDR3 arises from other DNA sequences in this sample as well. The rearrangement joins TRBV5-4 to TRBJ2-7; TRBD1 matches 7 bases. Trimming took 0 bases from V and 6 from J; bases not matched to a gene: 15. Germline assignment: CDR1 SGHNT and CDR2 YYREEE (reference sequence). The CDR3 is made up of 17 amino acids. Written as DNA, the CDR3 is TGTGCCAGCAGCTTGGACCCCCGACAGGGTAGAGTGGGCGAGCAGTACTTC. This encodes CASSLDPRQGRVGEQYF.

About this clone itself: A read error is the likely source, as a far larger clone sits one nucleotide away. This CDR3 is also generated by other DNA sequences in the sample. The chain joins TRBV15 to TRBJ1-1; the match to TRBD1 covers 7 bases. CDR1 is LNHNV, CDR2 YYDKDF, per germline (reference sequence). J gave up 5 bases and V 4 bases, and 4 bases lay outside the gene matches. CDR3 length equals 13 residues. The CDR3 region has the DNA TGTGCCACCAGCAAGGGGGCTGGGACTGAAGCTTTCTTT. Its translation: CATSKGAGTEAFF.

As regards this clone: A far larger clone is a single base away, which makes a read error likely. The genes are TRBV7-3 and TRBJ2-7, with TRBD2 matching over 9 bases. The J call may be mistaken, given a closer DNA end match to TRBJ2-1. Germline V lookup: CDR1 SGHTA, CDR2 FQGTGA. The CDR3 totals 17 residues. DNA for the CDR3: TGTGCCAGCAGCTTAACGCCCCCCGGGACTAGCAGGCACGAGCAGTTCTTC. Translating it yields CASSLTPPGTSRHEQFF.

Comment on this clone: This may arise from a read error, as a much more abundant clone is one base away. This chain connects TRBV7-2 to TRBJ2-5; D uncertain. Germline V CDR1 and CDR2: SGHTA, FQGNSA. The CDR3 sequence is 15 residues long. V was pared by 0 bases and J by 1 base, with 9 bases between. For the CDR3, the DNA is TGTGCCAGCAGCTTAGCAAGGGCAGTCCAAGAGACCCAGTACTTC. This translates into CASSLARAVQETQYF.

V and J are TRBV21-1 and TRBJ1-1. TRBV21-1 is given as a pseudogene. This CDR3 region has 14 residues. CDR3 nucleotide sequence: TGTGCCAGCAGCAAAGCGGTTCGGACCTCTGAAGCTTTCTTT. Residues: CASSKAVRTSEAFF.

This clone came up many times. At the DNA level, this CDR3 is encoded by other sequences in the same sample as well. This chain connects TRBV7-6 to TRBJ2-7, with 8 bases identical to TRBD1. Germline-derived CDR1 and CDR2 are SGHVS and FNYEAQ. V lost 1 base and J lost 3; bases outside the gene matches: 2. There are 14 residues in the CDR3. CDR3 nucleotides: TGTGCCAGCAGCTTAGGGACAGGGAGCTACGAGCAGTACTTC. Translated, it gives CASSLGTGSYEQYF. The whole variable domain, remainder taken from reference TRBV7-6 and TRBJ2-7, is GAGVSQSPRYKVTKRGQDVALRCDPISGHVSLYWYRQALGQGPEFLTYFNYEAQQDKSGLPNDRFSAERPEGSISTLTIQRTEQRDSAMYRCASSLGTGSYEQYFGPGTRLTVT.

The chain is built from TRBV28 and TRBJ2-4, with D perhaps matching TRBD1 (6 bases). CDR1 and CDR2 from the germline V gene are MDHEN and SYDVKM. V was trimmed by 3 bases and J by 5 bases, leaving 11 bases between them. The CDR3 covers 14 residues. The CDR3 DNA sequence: TGTGCCAGCAGTTTTCAGGGGTCGCAAAACATTCAGTACTTC. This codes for CASSFQGSQNIQYF.

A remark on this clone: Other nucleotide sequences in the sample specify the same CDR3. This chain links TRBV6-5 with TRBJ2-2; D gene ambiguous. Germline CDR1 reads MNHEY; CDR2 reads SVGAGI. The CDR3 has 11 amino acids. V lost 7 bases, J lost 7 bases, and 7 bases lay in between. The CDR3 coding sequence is TGTGCCAGCACGCGCGGCGGGGAGCTGTTTTTT. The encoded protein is CASTRGGELFF.

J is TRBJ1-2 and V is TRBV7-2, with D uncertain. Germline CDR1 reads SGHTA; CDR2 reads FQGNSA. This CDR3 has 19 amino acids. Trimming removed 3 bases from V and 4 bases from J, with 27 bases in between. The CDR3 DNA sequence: TGTGCCAGCAGCTTCAAGGTTGGAGGGCTTCTTTTAGAGTCCTATGGCTACACCTTC. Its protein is CASSFKVGGLLLESYGYTF. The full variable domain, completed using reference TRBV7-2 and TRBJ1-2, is GAGVSQSPSNKVTEKGKDVELRCDPISGHTALYWYRQSLGQGLEFLIYFQGNSAPDKSGLPSDRFSAERTGGSVSTLTIQRTQQEDSAVYLCASSFKVGGLLLESYGYTFGSGTRLTVV.

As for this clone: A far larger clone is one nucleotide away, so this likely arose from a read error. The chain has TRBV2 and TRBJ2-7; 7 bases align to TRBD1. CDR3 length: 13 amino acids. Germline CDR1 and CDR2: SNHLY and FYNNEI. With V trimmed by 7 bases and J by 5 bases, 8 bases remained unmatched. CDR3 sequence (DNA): TGTGCCAGCACCCCGGGACAGACCCACGAGCAGTACTTC. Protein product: CASTPGQTHEQYF.

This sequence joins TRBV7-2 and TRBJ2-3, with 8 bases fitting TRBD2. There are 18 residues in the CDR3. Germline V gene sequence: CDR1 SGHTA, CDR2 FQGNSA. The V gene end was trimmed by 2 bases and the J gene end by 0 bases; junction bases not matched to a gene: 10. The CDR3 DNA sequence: TGTGCCAGCAGCTTAAGGTTCAGTCCTAGCGGGAGCACAGATACGCAGTATTTT. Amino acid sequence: CASSLRFSPSGSTDTQYF.

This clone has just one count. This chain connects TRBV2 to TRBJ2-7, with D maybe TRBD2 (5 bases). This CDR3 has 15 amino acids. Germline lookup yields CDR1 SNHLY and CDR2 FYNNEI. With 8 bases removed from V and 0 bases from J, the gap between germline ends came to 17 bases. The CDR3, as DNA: TGTGCCAGCGACGGAGCACTAGAAAGCTCCTACGAGCAGTACTTC. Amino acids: CASDGALESSYEQYF.

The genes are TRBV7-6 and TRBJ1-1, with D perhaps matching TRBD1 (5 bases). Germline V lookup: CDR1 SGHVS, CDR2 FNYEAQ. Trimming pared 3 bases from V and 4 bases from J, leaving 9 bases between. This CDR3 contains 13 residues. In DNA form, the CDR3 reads TGTGCCAGCAGCTTCGGGGGGAGCACTGAAGCTTTCTTT. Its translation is CASSFGGSTEAFF.